The source of this T cell receptor (beta chain) is a study of blood T cell repertoires in COVID-19. In the study overall: From the United States, Italy and Spain came samples of acute and convalescent COVID-19.

Original data processing: Nucleated cell number was recorded as an estimate derived from reference gene primer amplification. TCRdb's table, derived via immunoSEQ multiplex PCR, lists solely in-frame clones and lacks some. V, J and clone size are those of that table, while D and trimming were read from the DNA. The repertoire holds about 190,000 clones, with roughly 80% as singletons. Enrolled through a virtual design, the participants were between 18 and 89 years of age and came from around 25 US areas. In Cohort 3, a recovered donor had either two negative PCRs, clearance, or symptom resolution. The V and J ends lost 10 bases and 4 bases, in that order; junction bases with no gene match: 6. From germline, CDR1 is ENHRY and CDR2 SYGVKD. The CDR3 consists of 12 residues.

This TCR was sampled from a woman aged 25-40 years who had recovered from COVID-19. Sequences were obtained from PBMCs or T cells enriched from blood (not recorded which). The rearrangement links TRBV10-3 to TRBJ1-2; 7 nucleotides align to TRBD1. Here the CDR3 DNA reads TGTGCCACCCCGGACAGGACCTATGGCTACACCTTC. Its translation is CATPDRTYGYTF.